This T cell receptor beta chain was identified in a study of blood T cell repertoires in COVID-19. Overall study: Acute and convalescent COVID-19 specimens originated in the United States, Italy and Spain. T cells, B-cell-depleted T cells, or PBMCs supplied cDNA or gDNA.

In the original analysis: Amplification from reference gene primers served as the basis for estimated nucleated cell counts. Profiling relied on immunoSEQ multiplex PCR, and the TCRdb table lists in-frame clones only, not all of them. Clonal size and the V and J genes are those of that table, whereas D and trimming came from the DNA. The table lists fewer than 350,000 clones, roughly 79% of them singletons. The TCR sequence derives from a woman in her sixties with active or convalescent COVID-19. Sequencing input: peripheral blood.

CDR3 sequence (DNA): TGTGCCAGCCTCGGGACAGTCGCGAACGAGCAGTACTTC. This sequence encodes CASLGTVANEQYF. This rearrangement joins TRBV28 to TRBJ2-7; 7 bases are shared with TRBD1. V shed 8 bases, J shed 5 bases, and the junction held 9 bases outside the gene matches. The CDR3 loop spans 13 amino acids. The V gene's germline CDR1 is MDHEN and CDR2 SYDVKM.